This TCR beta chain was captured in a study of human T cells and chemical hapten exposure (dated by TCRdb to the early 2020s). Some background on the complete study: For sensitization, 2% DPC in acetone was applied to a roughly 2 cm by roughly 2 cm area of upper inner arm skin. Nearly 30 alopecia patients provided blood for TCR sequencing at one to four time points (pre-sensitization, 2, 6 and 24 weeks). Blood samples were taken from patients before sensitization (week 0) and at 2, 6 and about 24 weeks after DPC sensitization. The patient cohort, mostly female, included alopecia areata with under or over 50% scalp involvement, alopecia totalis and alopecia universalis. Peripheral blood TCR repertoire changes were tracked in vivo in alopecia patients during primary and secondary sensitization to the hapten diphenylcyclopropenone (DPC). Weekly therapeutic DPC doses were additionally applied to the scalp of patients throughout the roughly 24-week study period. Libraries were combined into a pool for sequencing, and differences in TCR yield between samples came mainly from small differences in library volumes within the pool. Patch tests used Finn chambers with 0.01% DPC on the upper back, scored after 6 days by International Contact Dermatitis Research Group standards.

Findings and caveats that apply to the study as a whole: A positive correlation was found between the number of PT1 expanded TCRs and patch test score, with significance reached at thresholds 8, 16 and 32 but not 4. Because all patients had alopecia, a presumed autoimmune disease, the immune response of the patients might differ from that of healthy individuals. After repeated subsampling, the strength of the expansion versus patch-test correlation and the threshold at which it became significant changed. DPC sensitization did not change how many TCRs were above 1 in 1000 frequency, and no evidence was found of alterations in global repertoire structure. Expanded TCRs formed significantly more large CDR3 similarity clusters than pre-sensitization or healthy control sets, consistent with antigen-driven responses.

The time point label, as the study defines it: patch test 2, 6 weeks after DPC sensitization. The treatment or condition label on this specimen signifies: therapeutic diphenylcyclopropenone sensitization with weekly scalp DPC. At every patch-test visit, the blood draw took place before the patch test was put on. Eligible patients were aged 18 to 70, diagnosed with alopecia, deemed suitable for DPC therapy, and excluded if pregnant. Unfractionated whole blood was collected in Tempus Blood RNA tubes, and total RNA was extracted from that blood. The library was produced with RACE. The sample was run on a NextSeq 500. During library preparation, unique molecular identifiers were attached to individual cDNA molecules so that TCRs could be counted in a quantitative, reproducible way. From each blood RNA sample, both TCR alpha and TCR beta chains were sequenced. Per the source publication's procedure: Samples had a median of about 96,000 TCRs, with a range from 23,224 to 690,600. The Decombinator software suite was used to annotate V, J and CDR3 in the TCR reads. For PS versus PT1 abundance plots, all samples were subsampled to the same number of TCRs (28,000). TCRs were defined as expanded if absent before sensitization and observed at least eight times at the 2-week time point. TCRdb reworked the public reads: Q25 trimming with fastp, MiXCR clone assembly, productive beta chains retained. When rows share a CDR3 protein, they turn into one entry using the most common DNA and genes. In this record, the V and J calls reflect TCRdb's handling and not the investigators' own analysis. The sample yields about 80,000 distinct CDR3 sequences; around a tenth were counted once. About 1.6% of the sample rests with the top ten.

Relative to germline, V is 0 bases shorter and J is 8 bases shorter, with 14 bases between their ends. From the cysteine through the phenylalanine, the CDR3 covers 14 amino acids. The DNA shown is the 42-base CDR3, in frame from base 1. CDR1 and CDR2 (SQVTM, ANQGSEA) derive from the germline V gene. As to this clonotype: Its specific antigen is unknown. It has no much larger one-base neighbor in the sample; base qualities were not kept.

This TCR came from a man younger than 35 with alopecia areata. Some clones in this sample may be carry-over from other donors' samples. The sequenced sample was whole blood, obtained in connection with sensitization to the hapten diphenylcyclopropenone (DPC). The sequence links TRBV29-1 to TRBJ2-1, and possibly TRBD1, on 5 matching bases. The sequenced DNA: TGCAGCGTTGAAGAGCACCCGCAGGGTGATGAGCAGTTCTTC. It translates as CSVEEHPQGDEQFF.